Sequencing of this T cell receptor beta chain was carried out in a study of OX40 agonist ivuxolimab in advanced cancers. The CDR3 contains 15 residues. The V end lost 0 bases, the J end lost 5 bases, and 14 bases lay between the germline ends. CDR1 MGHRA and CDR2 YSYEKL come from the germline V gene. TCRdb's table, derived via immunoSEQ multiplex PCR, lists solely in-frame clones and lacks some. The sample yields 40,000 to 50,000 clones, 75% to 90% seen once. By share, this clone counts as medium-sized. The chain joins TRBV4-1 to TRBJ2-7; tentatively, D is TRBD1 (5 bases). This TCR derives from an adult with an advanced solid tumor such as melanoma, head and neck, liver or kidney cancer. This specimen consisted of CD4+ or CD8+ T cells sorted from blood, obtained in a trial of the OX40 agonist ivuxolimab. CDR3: CASSQDRSGKNEQYF. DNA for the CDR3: TGCGCCAGCAGCCAAGATCGGTCAGGGAAAAACGAGCAGTACTTC.